The 5 T cell receptor beta chains listed next were all sequenced from one sample in a study of blood T cell repertoires in COVID-19. Sequenced by immunoSEQ multiplex PCR; TCRdb stores in-frame clones only, minus some. The data show some 64,000 clones, 70% to 90% seen once. The sequenced sample was peripheral blood. All receptors come from a man in his fifties with active COVID-19.

J is TRBJ2-2 and V is TRBV12-5, with 7 bases that match TRBD1. CDR1 LGHNT and CDR2 FRNRAP come from the germline V gene. There are 16 residues in the CDR3. V gave up 3 bases and J gave up 0 bases; unmatched junction bases: 4. The CDR3 sequence is CASGFSGQTNTGELFF. CDR3 bases: TGTGCTAGTGGTTTCTCGGGACAGACGAACACCGGGGAGCTGTTTTTT.

The rearrangement joins TRBV30 to TRBJ1-2; perhaps TRBD1 as D (5 bases). V lost 4 bases, J lost 8 bases, and 26 bases lay in between. The length of the CDR3 is 16 residues. Germline V lookup: CDR1 GTSNPN, CDR2 SVGIG (reference sequence). DNA for the CDR3: TGTGCCTGGACCACCGGGGGAGGGACGCCCCCAAAGGGCTACACCTTC. Encoded protein: CAWTTGGGTPPKGYTF.

The rearrangement links TRBV25-1 to TRBJ2-5; perhaps TRBD2 as D (5 bases). V shed 1 base and J shed 5 bases, with 14 bases lying between them. There are 15 residues in the CDR3. Per germline, CDR1 MGHDK and CDR2 SYGVNS. CDR3 DNA sequence: TGTGCCAGCAGTGAATTCGGGCTATCGGGGGAGACCCAGTACTTC. Residues: CASSEFGLSGETQYF.

The count of this clone is one. The gene calls are TRBV3-1 (or the pseudogene TRBV3-2) and TRBJ2-2; 16 positions match TRBD2. The germline V gene encodes CDR1 LGHDT and CDR2 YNNKEL (reference sequence). J was trimmed by 3 bases and V by 3 bases; bases with no gene match: 4. The CDR3 has 18 amino acids. CDR3 sequence reads: CASSQGLAGGFYTGELFF. For the CDR3, the DNA is TGTGCCAGCAGCCAGGGACTAGCGGGGGGGTTTTACACCGGGGAGCTGTTTTTT.

The chain is built from TRBV25-1 and TRBJ2-7; possible D gene TRBD1, 6 bases. V lost 8 bases and J lost 8, with 25 bases in between. Germline CDR1 MGHDK, CDR2 SYGVNS. This CDR3 is 15 amino acids long. In nucleotides, the CDR3 is TGTGCCAGCGGATTATCAGGGGAAATGAGGGAAAAGCAGTACTTC. Protein: CASGLSGEMREKQYF.